The 19 T cell receptor beta chains below all came from one sample that was sequenced in a study of cytomegalovirus exposure and HLA in healthy donors. PCR involved 60 Vbeta and 13 Jbeta primers. Measured with immunoSEQ multiplex PCR; TCRdb has only the in-frame clones, and not every one. The table records about 200,000 clones, about 83% of them present only once. Sequenced material: PBMCs. The receptors come from a girl between 10 and 17 years old in good health and CMV-seronegative.

The V gene is TRBV5-1, the J gene TRBJ2-2, with 8 bases aligning to TRBD2. There are 16 residues in the CDR3. Losses at the gene ends were 4 bases for V and 2 bases for J; bases not matched to a gene: 7. Germline CDR1 reads SGHRS; CDR2 reads YFSETQ. Here the CDR3 DNA reads TGCGCCAGCAGCGCGGGGGGATGGCTAAACACCGGGGAGCTGTTTTTT. Amino acids: CASSAGGWLNTGELFF.

This rearrangement joins TRBV7-5 to TRBJ2-1; no DNA check was done on the table's D call, TRBD2. TRBV7-5 is described as a pseudogene. This CDR3 spans 16 amino acids. The CDR3 loop is CARSLGTSAPYNEQFF. In DNA form, the CDR3 reads TGTGCCAGAAGCCTAGGGACTAGCGCGCCCTACAATGAGCAGTTCTTC.

This clone appeared a few times. This rearrangement joins TRBV6-6 to TRBJ2-7; tentatively, D is TRBD2 (5 bases). This CDR3 region has 15 residues. The germline CDR1 and CDR2 sequences are MNHNY and SVGAGI (reference sequence). V was cut by 8 bases and J by 0 bases, with 17 bases left in between. CDR3 in amino acids: CASQNSAHSSYEQYF. The CDR3 DNA reads as TGTGCCAGCCAGAATAGCGCCCATAGCTCCTACGAGCAGTACTTC.

The chain is built from TRBV7-9 and TRBJ2-3, with 8 bases identical to TRBD2. Germline trimming cut 5 bases from V and 4 bases from J; bases unmatched to any gene: 8. CDR3 length: 15 amino acids. Germline CDR1 SEHNR, CDR2 FQNEAQ (reference sequence). The CDR3, as DNA: TGTGCCAGCAGCCTACTAAGCGGGAGTGCAGATACGCAGTATTTT. This codes for CASSLLSGSADTQYF.

This clone appeared a few times. V and J are TRBV6-5 and TRBJ2-1, with 7 bases lining up with TRBD2. The V and J ends lost 6 bases and 2 bases, in that order; junction bases with no gene match: 7. CDR1 is MNHEY and CDR2 is SVGAGI in the germline V gene. This CDR3 is built from 15 residues. The CDR3 region has the DNA TGTGCCAGCAGCCGCGGACTAGATCCCTACAATGAGCAGTTCTTC. Its translation is CASSRGLDPYNEQFF.

The rearrangement joins TRBV7-2 to TRBJ2-1, with 7 nucleotides matching TRBD2. Germline assignment: CDR1 SGHTA and CDR2 FQGNSA. CDR3 size: 15 residues. The V segment lost 3 bases and the J segment 7 bases; nucleotides outside the gene matches: 9. The CDR3 nucleotides read TGTGCCAGCAGCTTTGCGCCCGGGGAGGGGAATGAGCAGTTCTTC. It encodes CASSFAPGEGNEQFF.

This sequence joins TRBV7-2 and TRBJ1-1; D perhaps matches TRBD1 (6 bases). CDR1 and CDR2 (germline): SGHTA, FQGNSA. The CDR3 runs to 15 residues. Deletions cut 1 base from V and 6 bases from J, with 15 bases between. The CDR3 sequence: CASSLVGGRVAEAFF. The CDR3 DNA reads TGTGCCAGCAGCTTAGTGGGGGGGCGAGTGGCTGAAGCTTTCTTT.

The chain employs TRBV28 and TRBJ2-5; TRBD2 aligns across 12 bases. The trim removed 4 bases at V and 2 bases at J, leaving 8 bases unmatched. The CDR3 loop spans 17 amino acids. CDR1 MDHEN and CDR2 SYDVKM come from the germline V gene. The DNA for the CDR3 is TGTGCCAGCAGTTCAGGACTAGCGGGGACCGTACAAGAGACCCAGTACTTC. Its protein is CASSSGLAGTVQETQYF.

This chain connects TRBV7-6 to TRBJ2-5, with D maybe TRBD1 (5 bases). TRBJ2-7 matches the DNA end more closely, so the J call is doubtful. CDR3 size: 11 residues. Germline assignment: CDR1 SGHVS and CDR2 FNYEAQ. The CDR3 loop reads CASSGHGEQYF. CDR3 nucleotides: TGTGCCAGCAGCGGACACGGCGAGCAGTACTTC.

V usage is TRBV6-1 and J usage is TRBJ2-1, with TRBD2 as a possible D gene (5 bases). The CDR3 runs 15 residues. CDR1 is MNHNS, CDR2 SASEGT, per germline. V was shortened by 3 bases and J by 8 bases, with 17 bases between the two germline ends. The CDR3 nucleotides read TGTGCCAGCAGTGATGCGTCTAGCAGTATCGATGAGCAGTTCTTC. Amino acids: CASSDASSSIDEQFF.

The chain is built from TRBV27 and TRBJ2-3; D is perhaps TRBD2 (7 bases). There are 15 residues in the CDR3. CDR1 and CDR2 from the germline V gene are MNHEY and SMNVEV (reference sequence). V was shortened by 6 bases and J by 5 bases, with 18 bases between the two germline ends. The DNA of the CDR3 is TGTGCCAGCAGCATAGGGGGGGGCTCTGGAGATACGCAGTATTTT. This gives the protein CASSIGGGSGDTQYF.

This clone appeared once. This chain connects TRBV10-3 to TRBJ2-7; 8 bases map to TRBD1. With V trimmed by 6 bases and J by 4 bases, 5 bases remained unmatched. In germline, CDR1 is ENHRY, CDR2 SYGVKD. The CDR3 extends over 13 amino acids. The CDR3 spells CAIRTGVGYEQYF. The CDR3 nucleotides read TGTGCCATCAGGACAGGGGTGGGATACGAGCAGTACTTC.

V is TRBV2 and J is TRBJ1-2, with 9 bases matching TRBD1. With V trimmed by 5 bases and J by 2 bases, 6 bases remained unmatched. The CDR3 runs 15 residues. Germline assignment: CDR1 SNHLY and CDR2 FYNNEI. The CDR3 loop is CASSQGQGYNYGYTF. CDR3 in DNA: TGTGCCAGCAGTCAGGGACAGGGATACAACTATGGCTACACCTTC.

This chain joins TRBV5-4 and TRBJ1-3; D call uncertain. Germline V CDR1 and CDR2: SGHNT, YYREEE (reference sequence). V was clipped by 2 bases and J by 4 bases, with 16 bases between them. The CDR3 covers 16 residues. CDR3 sequence: CASSFARELGGNTIYF. CDR3 in DNA: TGTGCCAGCAGCTTTGCGAGGGAACTAGGAGGAAACACCATATATTTT.

The chain joins TRBV6-6 to TRBJ2-7; 10 bases are a match to TRBD1. This CDR3 is built from 16 residues. Germline lookup yields CDR1 MNHNY and CDR2 SVGAGI (reference sequence). The ends lost 6 bases at V and 1 base at J; junction bases unmatched: 9. The CDR3 sequence is CASSSPGTGASYEQYF. The CDR3 DNA follows: TGTGCCAGCAGCTCCCCCGGGACAGGGGCTTCCTACGAGCAGTACTTC.

The chain has TRBV6-6 and TRBJ1-1; 7 bases agree with TRBD1. Trimming removed 4 bases from V and 1 base from J; junction bases left unmatched: 3. The length of the CDR3 is 14 residues. Per germline, CDR1 MNHNY and CDR2 SVGAGI (reference sequence). The CDR3 loop reads CASSFRDRNTEAFF. In DNA, the CDR3 is TGTGCCAGCAGTTTTCGGGACAGGAACACTGAAGCTTTCTTT.

This clone appeared a single time. V and J are TRBV20-1 and TRBJ1-2; D gene unclear. The germline V and J ends were trimmed by 5 bases and 7 bases, with 11 bases remaining between them. The CDR3 totals 11 residues. Germline V gene data show CDR1 as DFQATT and CDR2 as SNEGSKA (reference sequence). Here the CDR3 DNA reads TGCAGTGCTGGCCGGGAGTCTGGCTACACCTTC. Protein: CSAGRESGYTF.

This chain joins TRBV18 and TRBJ1-5, with D possibly TRBD1 on 5 matching bases. Germline-derived CDR1 and CDR2 are KGHSH and LQKENI. With 0 bases removed from V and 4 bases from J, the gap between germline ends came to 13 bases. The CDR3 has 16 residues. DNA for the CDR3: TGTGCCAGCTCACCACCGCCGGGGGGTCAGAATCAGCCCCAGCATTTT. Protein product: CASSPPPGGQNQPQHF.

For the CDR3, the DNA is TGCGCCAGCAGCTTGTGGGGAGAGGAGGGCTACACCTTC. Its translation is CASSLWGEEGYTF. The V call is TRBV5-1, the J call TRBJ1-2, with D unclear. Per germline, CDR1 SGHRS and CDR2 YFSETQ. This CDR3 has 13 residues. V lost 1 base, J lost 8 bases, and 12 bases lay in between.